These 3 T cell receptor beta chains were sequenced from one sample in a study of T cells in Graves' hyperthyroidism and ophthalmopathy. The source material, RNA transcripts, was used to amplify TCR beta CDR3 regions. During a first-round RT-PCR of the TCR CDR3, the HTBI primer set was used. MiXCR was run by TCRdb on the multiplex PCR reads, yielding one entry per CDR3 protein. The table has 480,000 or so distinct CDR3 sequences, around 43% seen once. The specimen was peripheral blood or thyroid tissue (not recorded which). The receptors were sampled from an adult woman with Graves' disease, either hyperthyroidism or ophthalmopathy (not recorded which).

This clonotype was seen many times. The chain links TRBV29-1 to TRBJ1-1; TRBD1 agrees at 7 bases. The CDR3 sequence is 13 residues long. Per the germline V gene, CDR1 is SQVTM and CDR2 is ANQGSEA. The V gene end was trimmed by 6 bases and the J gene end by 0 bases; junction bases not matched to a gene: 4. The CDR3 nucleotides read TGCAGCGTGACGACAGGGCTGAACACTGAAGCTTTCTTT. It specifies CSVTTGLNTEAFF.

V and J are TRBV5-1 and TRBJ1-4; D possibly corresponds to TRBD1 (5 bases). V was trimmed by 4 bases and J by 4 bases, leaving 14 bases between them. The CDR3 extends over 15 amino acids. Germline values: CDR1 SGHRS, CDR2 YFSETQ. In nucleotides, the CDR3 is TGCGCCAGCAGCGGGGACGGACGAGTTAATGAAAAACTGTTTTTT. This encodes CASSGDGRVNEKLFF.

V is TRBV29-1 and J is TRBJ2-5; 7 nucleotides match TRBD2. The CDR3 length is 13 residues. J was trimmed by 4 bases and V by 0 bases; bases with no gene match: 2. Looked up from germline, CDR1 is SQVTM and CDR2 is ANQGSEA. The CDR3 protein is CSVEERESETQYF. In DNA, the CDR3 is TGCAGCGTTGAAGAGCGGGAGTCAGAGACCCAGTACTTC.